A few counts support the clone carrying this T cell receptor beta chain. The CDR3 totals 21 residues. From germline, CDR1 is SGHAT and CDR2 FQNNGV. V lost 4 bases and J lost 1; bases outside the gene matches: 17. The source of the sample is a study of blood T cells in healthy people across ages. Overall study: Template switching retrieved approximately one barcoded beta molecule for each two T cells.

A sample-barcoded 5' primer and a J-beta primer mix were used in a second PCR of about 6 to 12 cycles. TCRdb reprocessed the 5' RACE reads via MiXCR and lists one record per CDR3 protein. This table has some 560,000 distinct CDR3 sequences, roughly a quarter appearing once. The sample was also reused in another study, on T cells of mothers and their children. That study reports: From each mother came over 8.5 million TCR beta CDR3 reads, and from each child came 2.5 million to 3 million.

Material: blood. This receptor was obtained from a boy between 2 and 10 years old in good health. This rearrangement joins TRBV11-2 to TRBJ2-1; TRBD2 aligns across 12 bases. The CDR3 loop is CASSSLRQFLAGGPSYNEQFF. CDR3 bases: TGTGCCAGCAGCTCCCTGCGACAGTTTCTAGCGGGAGGGCCTTCCTACAATGAGCAGTTCTTC.